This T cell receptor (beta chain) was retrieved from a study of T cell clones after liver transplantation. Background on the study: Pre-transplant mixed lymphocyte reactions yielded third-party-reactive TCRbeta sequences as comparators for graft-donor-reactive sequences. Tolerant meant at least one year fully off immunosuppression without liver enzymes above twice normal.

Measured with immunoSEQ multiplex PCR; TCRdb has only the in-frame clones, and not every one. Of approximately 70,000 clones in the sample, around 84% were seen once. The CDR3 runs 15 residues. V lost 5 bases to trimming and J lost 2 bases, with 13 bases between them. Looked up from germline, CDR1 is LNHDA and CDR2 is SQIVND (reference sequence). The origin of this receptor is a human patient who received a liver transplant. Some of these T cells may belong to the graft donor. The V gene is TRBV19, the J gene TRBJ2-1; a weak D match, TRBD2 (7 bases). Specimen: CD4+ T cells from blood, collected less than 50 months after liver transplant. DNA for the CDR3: TGTGCCAGTAGTGAAAGAGGGGGGGCCTACAATGAGCAGTTCTTC. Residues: CASSERGGAYNEQFF.